This T cell receptor beta chain originates from a study of regulatory T cells in long-lasting Graves disease. Construction of TCR beta libraries relied on iRepertoire HTBI primers and on Arm-PCR targeting CDR3 regions. MiXCR was run by TCRdb on the multiplex PCR reads, yielding one entry per CDR3 protein. The sample contains over 650,000 distinct CDR3 sequences, about 32% of which appear only once. Time point: persistent/refractory GD, antithyroid drugs over 5 years with positive TRAb. From RNA extracted from PBMCs, the TCR library was made. Patients all came to the study from an endocrinology department in Xi'an, China. CDR1 and CDR2 (germline): SGHDT, YYEEEE. There are 14 residues in the CDR3. V gave up 3 bases and J gave up 9 bases, with 18 bases separating them.

V usage is TRBV5-6 and J usage is TRBJ1-2, with D uncertain. This sample comprised peripheral blood mononuclear cells (PBMCs), obtained when the disease was refractory, from a patient treated with antithyroid drugs. The origin of this receptor is a female donor with Graves disease. CDR3 loop: CASSSIFARDSYTF. The CDR3 region has the DNA TGTGCCAGCAGCTCGATTTTCGCGAGGGATAGCTACACCTTC.